This T cell receptor (beta chain) was sequenced for a study of cytomegalovirus exposure and HLA in healthy donors. Study at large: Findings of an earlier analysis included under 140 million unique TCR beta sequences from roughly 200 million T cells. Of all 400 or so donors who were genotyped, 81% belonged to the Caucasian-associated ancestry cluster.

The PCR made use of 60 Vbeta and 13 Jbeta primers. Some clones are missing from TCRdb's copy, which holds only in-frame ones; the method was immunoSEQ multiplex PCR. The data show about 180,000 clones, roughly four fifths seen once. Concerning this clone itself: No antigen is known for it.

Study conclusions and caveats: CMV serostatus was the only recorded immune exposure for donors. Productive rates of about 90% or about 30% were seen for most TCR beta V segments in an earlier analysis.

The V end lost 0 bases, the J end lost 0 bases, and 4 bases lay between the germline ends. Germline V CDR1 and CDR2: SGDLS, YYNGEE. The CDR3 consists of 15 residues. The receptor was isolated from a woman in her 50s in good health and CMV-seronegative. Input material: PBMCs. This sequence joins TRBV9 and TRBJ1-6; D is ambiguous. CDR3 nucleotide sequence: TGTGCCAGCAGCGTAGGAGGCTCCTATAATTCACCCCTCCACTTT. This encodes CASSVGGSYNSPLHF.